These 18 T cell receptor beta chains were all obtained from the same sample, sequenced in a study of blood T cell repertoires in COVID-19. Assay: immunoSEQ multiplex PCR; the TCRdb copy retains only in-frame clones and omits some. The repertoire holds some 160,000 clones, with around four fifths as singletons. The sample comprised peripheral blood. These receptors were obtained from a woman of 80 years or more with COVID-19, enrolled during active disease.

The chain couples TRBV6-6 to TRBJ2-7, with D perhaps TRBD1 (6 bases). Germline V gene data show CDR1 as MNHNY and CDR2 as SVGAGI (reference sequence). The CDR3 has 14 amino acids. With 5 bases removed from V and 6 bases from J, the gap between germline ends came to 17 bases. DNA for the CDR3: TGTGCCAGCAGTAGGGGGAACCCAGGGCTCGAGCAGTACTTC. Protein product: CASSRGNPGLEQYF.

This sequence joins TRBV28 and TRBJ2-1; the D gene is possibly TRBD2 (5 bases). CDR1 is MDHEN and CDR2 is SYDVKM in the germline V gene. V was shortened by 5 bases and J by 6 bases, with 14 bases between the two germline ends. This CDR3 is built from 14 residues. The CDR3 sequence: CASSLRAFGNEQFF. CDR3 in DNA: TGTGCCAGCAGTCTGCGGGCCTTTGGCAATGAGCAGTTCTTC. Looking up the rest from reference TRBV28 and TRBJ2-1 gives the full variable domain: DVKVTQSSRYLVKRTGEKVFLECVQDMDHENMFWYRQDPGLGLRLIYFSYDVKMKEKGDIPEGYSVSREKKERFSLILESASTNQTSMYLCASSLRAFGNEQFFGPGTRLTVL.

The chain joins TRBV4-1 to TRBJ1-4, with D possibly being TRBD1 (5 bases). This CDR3 has 15 amino acids. Germline loops: CDR1 MGHRA, CDR2 YSYEKL. The germline V and J ends were trimmed by 0 bases and 7 bases, with 12 bases remaining between them. CDR3 DNA: TGCGCCAGCAGCCAAGAGATGGGGGGTGTTGAAAAACTGTTTTTT. This codes for CASSQEMGGVEKLFF.

This chain joins TRBV25-1 and TRBJ2-1; no clear D. Germline V gene lookup returns CDR1 MGHDK and CDR2 SYGVNS. The CDR3 sequence is 14 residues long. V was pared by 4 bases and J by 5 bases, with 12 bases between. In DNA, the CDR3 is TGTGCCAGCAGTGCTGGATGGCGGAACAATGAGCAGTTCTTC. Translation: CASSAGWRNNEQFF.

This rearrangement joins TRBV9 to TRBJ2-4; D is unresolved. Germline CDR1 is SGDLS and CDR2 is YYNGEE. Trimming removed 1 base from V and 9 bases from J, with 14 bases in between. The CDR3 has 14 amino acids. The DNA for the CDR3 is TGTGCCAGCAGCGTAATCGGGTCGTCGTCCATTCAGTACTTC. Translated: CASSVIGSSSIQYF. Full variable domain (remainder filled in from reference TRBV9 and TRBJ2-4): DSGVTQTPKHLITATGQRVTLRCSPRSGDLSVYWYQQSLDQGLQFLIQYYNGEERAKGNILERFSAQQFPDLHSELNLSSLELGDSALYFCASSVIGSSSIQYFGAGTRLSVL.

The chain has TRBV7-2 and TRBJ1-3; TRBD1 is a possible D gene (6 bases). This CDR3 is 13 amino acids long. Trimming left V 4 bases short and J 2 bases short, with 6 bases between. CDR1 is SGHTA and CDR2 is FQGNSA in the germline V gene. CDR3: CASSSGAGNTIYF. The CDR3 bases are TGTGCCAGCAGCTCAGGGGCTGGAAACACCATATATTTT.

This chain joins TRBV7-2 and TRBJ2-1, with 12 positions matching TRBD2. This CDR3 has 16 residues. Germline V gene lookup returns CDR1 SGHTA and CDR2 FQGNSA. The V gene end was trimmed by 6 bases and the J gene end by 7 bases; junction bases not matched to a gene: 10. CDR3 nucleotides: TGTGCCAGCAGTCCCCGGCTAGCGGGAGGGTTGAATGAGCAGTTCTTC. Its translation: CASSPRLAGGLNEQFF.

The gene calls are TRBV9 and TRBJ2-3; the D is unclear. With 0 bases removed from V and 2 bases from J, the gap between germline ends came to 7 bases. The CDR3 extends over 14 amino acids. Germline loops: CDR1 SGDLS, CDR2 YYNGEE. Here the CDR3 reads CASSVGGPTDTQYF. The CDR3 DNA reads TGTGCCAGCAGCGTAGGTGGGCCCACAGATACGCAGTATTTT. The full variable domain, with the rest looked up from reference TRBV9 and TRBJ2-3, is DSGVTQTPKHLITATGQRVTLRCSPRSGDLSVYWYQQSLDQGLQFLIQYYNGEERAKGNILERFSAQQFPDLHSELNLSSLELGDSALYFCASSVGGPTDTQYFGPGTRLTVL.

This clone was seen only a few times. This chain joins TRBV6-5 and TRBJ1-2, with 7 bases aligning to TRBD1. The CDR3 length is 14 residues. V shed 2 bases and J 7 bases; nucleotides not matched to a gene: 7. Germline V gives CDR1 MNHEY, CDR2 SVGAGI. CDR3: CASSYRGQASGYTF. The CDR3, as DNA: TGTGCCAGCAGTTACCGAGGACAGGCGTCTGGCTACACCTTC.

V usage is TRBV6-6 and J usage is TRBJ1-2; tentatively, D is TRBD1 (5 bases). V was clipped by 10 bases and J by 6 bases, with 18 bases between them. The CDR3 length is 13 residues. CDR1 MNHNY and CDR2 SVGAGI come from the germline V gene (reference sequence). In nucleotides, the CDR3 is TGTGCCATAGCCTTTTCGGGGGGAGATGGCTACACCTTC. This codes for CAIAFSGGDGYTF.

The rearrangement uses TRBV7-8 and TRBJ2-3, with 8 bases that match TRBD2. The CDR3 is made up of 16 amino acids. The germline V gene encodes CDR1 SGHVS and CDR2 FQNEAQ. The trim removed 1 base at V and 3 bases at J, leaving 6 bases unmatched. The CDR3 region has the DNA TGTGCCAGCAGCTTAGGACACGCGGGGGGAACAGATACGCAGTATTTT. It yields the protein CASSLGHAGGTDTQYF.

The V gene is TRBV27, the J gene TRBJ2-1; D may be TRBD2 (6 bases). Trimming cost V 3 bases and J 2 bases, with 11 bases left between them. The germline V gene has CDR1 MNHEY and CDR2 SMNVEV (reference sequence). The CDR3 covers 15 residues. In DNA form, the CDR3 reads TGTGCCAGCAGTTTGATGGGGGAGGCCTACAATGAGCAGTTCTTC. It yields the protein CASSLMGEAYNEQFF.

The V and J genes are TRBV5-1 and TRBJ2-5, with 7 bases fitting TRBD2. With V trimmed by 4 bases and J by 5 bases, 8 bases remained unmatched. Germline lookup yields CDR1 SGHRS and CDR2 YFSETQ. This CDR3 has 14 amino acids. This CDR3 is CASSREAGEETQYF. The DNA of the CDR3 is TGCGCCAGCAGCCGGGAGGCGGGGGAGGAGACCCAGTACTTC.

The rearrangement uses TRBV10-3 and TRBJ1-1; weak D call: TRBD1 (6 bases). This CDR3 has 15 amino acids. Germline CDR1 is ENHRY and CDR2 is SYGVKD. The V end was cut by 6 bases, the J end by 1 base, with 15 bases between. In nucleotides, the CDR3 is TGTGCCATCAGGCCAGCCCAGGGGAGGAACACTGAAGCTTTCTTT. Protein: CAIRPAQGRNTEAFF.

This sequence joins TRBV10-3 and TRBJ2-3; 15 positions match TRBD2. The CDR3 consists of 19 residues. After removal of 5 bases from V and 3 bases from J, the junction contained 12 bases not matched to a gene. Germline V CDR1 and CDR2: ENHRY, SYGVKD. CDR3 in amino acids: CAISSSGTSGRYRTDTQYF. CDR3 in DNA: TGTGCCATCAGTTCCTCCGGGACTAGCGGGAGGTATCGGACAGATACGCAGTATTTT.

In DNA form, the CDR3 reads TGTGCCATAGACAGGGAAGAGACCCAGTACTTC. Its translation is CAIDREETQYF. This chain uses TRBV2 with TRBJ2-5; 7 nucleotides agree with TRBD1. From germline, CDR1 is SNHLY and CDR2 FYNNEI. The CDR3 loop spans 11 amino acids. Losses at the gene ends were 10 bases for V and 3 bases for J; bases not matched to a gene: 2.

The rearrangement links TRBV5-1 to TRBJ2-2; a weak D match, TRBD2 (6 bases). The V end lost 6 bases, the J end lost 3 bases, and 12 bases lay between the germline ends. CDR1 is SGHRS, CDR2 YFSETQ, per germline. The CDR3 spans 14 residues. The CDR3 reads CASNGGWDTGELFF. The CDR3 coding sequence is TGCGCCAGCAACGGAGGGTGGGACACCGGGGAGCTGTTTTTT.

This clone was seen more than once but under ten times. The V gene is TRBV27, the J gene TRBJ1-2; 8 bases match TRBD1. V was pared by 0 bases and J by 5 bases, with 11 bases of the junction left unmatched. Germline-derived CDR1 and CDR2 are MNHEY and SMNVEV (reference sequence). This CDR3 is 17 amino acids long. CDR3: CASSLSRGQGGNYGYTF. In DNA, the CDR3 is TGTGCCAGCAGTTTATCGAGAGGACAGGGAGGAAATTATGGCTACACCTTC.